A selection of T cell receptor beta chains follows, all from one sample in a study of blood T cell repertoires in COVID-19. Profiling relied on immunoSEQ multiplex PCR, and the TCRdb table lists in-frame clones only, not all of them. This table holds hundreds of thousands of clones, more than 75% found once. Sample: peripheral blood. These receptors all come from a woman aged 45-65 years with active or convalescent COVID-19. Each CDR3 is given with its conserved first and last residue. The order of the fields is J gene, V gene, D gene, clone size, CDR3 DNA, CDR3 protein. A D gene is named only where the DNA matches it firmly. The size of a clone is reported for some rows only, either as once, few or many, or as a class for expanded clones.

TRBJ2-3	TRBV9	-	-	TGTGCCAGCAGCCCTAGGCTGGGGCTTGGCACAGATACGCAGTATTTT	CASSPRLGLGTDTQYF
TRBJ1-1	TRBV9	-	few	TGTGCCAGCAGCGTAGTGGTGAGCAACACTGAAGCTTTCTTT	CASSVVVSNTEAFF
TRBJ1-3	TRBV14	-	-	TGTGCCAGCAGCCAAACAGCGGCGCTGCGGAACACCATATATTTT	CASSQTAALRNTIYF
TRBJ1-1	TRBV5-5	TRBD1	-	TGTGCCAGCAGCTCCGGACAGGGGCGTGCTGAAGCTTTCTTT	CASSSGQGRAEAFF
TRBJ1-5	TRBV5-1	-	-	TGCGCCACCCACCAGAAGACAGTAAAGTTTAGCAATCAGCCCCAGCATTTT	CATHQKTVKFSNQPQHF
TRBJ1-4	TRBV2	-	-	TGTGCCAGCAGTGATTCGGGTGCAACTAATGAAAAACTGTTTTTT	CASSDSGATNEKLFF
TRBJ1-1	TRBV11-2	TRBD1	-	TGTGCCAGCAGCGAGACAGGGGCCACTGAAGCTTTCTTT	CASSETGATEAFF
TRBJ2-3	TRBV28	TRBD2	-	TGTGCCAGCAGCCCGGGACTAGCGCCCTCCTCGGTAACAGATACGCAGTATTTT	CASSPGLAPSSVTDTQYF
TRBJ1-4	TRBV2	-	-	TGTGCCAGCAGTGAAGCCTCCCGTGTTGAAAAACTGTTTTTT	CASSEASRVEKLFF
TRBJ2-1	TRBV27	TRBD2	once	TGTGCCAGCAGTTTAAAACTAGCGGCGATTAACAATGAGCAGTTCTTC	CASSLKLAAINNEQFF
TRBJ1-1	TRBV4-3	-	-	TGCGCCAGCAGCCAAGGCATTGGGGGGACTGAAGCTTTCTTT	CASSQGIGGTEAFF
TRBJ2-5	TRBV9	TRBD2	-	TGTGCCAGCAGCGTCCCACTAGCGGGGTTGGCGGCCCAGTACTTC	CASSVPLAGLAAQYF
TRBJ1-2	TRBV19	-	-	TGTGCCAGTACCCCGGCGGAGGGTGGATATGGCTACACCTTC	CASTPAEGGYGYTF
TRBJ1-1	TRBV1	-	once	TGCACCAGCAGCCGTCCAAGAGCCGGGGGGACTGAAGCTTTCTTT	CTSSRPRAGGTEAFF
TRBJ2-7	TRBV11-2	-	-	TGTGCCAGCAGCTTAGCTAGCGCGAGTTACGAGCAGTACTTC	CASSLASASYEQYF
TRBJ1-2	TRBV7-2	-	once	TGTGCCAGCAGCACCGACAGATTGAACTATGGCTACACCTTC	CASSTDRLNYGYTF
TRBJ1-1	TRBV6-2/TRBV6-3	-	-	TGTGCCAGCAGTACGGACAGATTGAACACTGAAGCTTTCTTT	CASSTDRLNTEAFF
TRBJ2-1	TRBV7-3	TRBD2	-	TGTGCCAGCAGCCTCGGGACTAGCGGGAGGGTGCACAATGAGCAGTTCTTC	CASSLGTSGRVHNEQFF
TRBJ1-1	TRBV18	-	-	TGTGCCAGCTCACCACGTGTGGGAGGAGAGGGCCTGAACACTGAAGCTTTCTTT	CASSPRVGGEGLNTEAFF
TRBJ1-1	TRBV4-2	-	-	TGTGCCAGCAGCCAAGGGGATAGGGGGAACACTGAAGCTTTCTTT	CASSQGDRGNTEAFF
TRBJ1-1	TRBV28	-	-	TGTGCCAGCCCCATTAGTCCGGGGAACACTGAAGCTTTCTTT	CASPISPGNTEAFF
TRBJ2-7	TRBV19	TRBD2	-	TGTGCCAGTAGTATTGGTCTAGCGGGGTCCTACGAGCAGTACTTC	CASSIGLAGSYEQYF
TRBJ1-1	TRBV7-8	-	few	TGTGCCAGCAGCTTAGTGTCGACAGCCGTCAACACTGAAGCTTTCTTT	CASSLVSTAVNTEAFF
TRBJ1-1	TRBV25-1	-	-	TGTGCCAGCAGTGAATACCCAGGGAAGGCTGAAGCTTTCTTT	CASSEYPGKAEAFF
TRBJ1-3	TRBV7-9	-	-	TGTGCCAGCAGCTTAGAAAACAGCTCTGGAAACACCATATATTTT	CASSLENSSGNTIYF
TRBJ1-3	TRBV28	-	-	TGTGCCAGCAGTTTACGGGGAAACACCATATATTTT	CASSLRGNTIYF
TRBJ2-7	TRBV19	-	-	TGTGCCAGTAGTATTTATCACGGGAGAGTAGGAAACGAGCAGTACTTC	CASSIYHGRVGNEQYF
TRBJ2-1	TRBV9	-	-	TGTGCCAGCAGCGTAGTGGGCAGGGCGGACGAGCAGTTCTTC	CASSVVGRADEQFF
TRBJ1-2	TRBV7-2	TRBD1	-	TGTGCCAGCAGCTTATTGGAGACAGGGCCCTATGGCTACACCTTC	CASSLLETGPYGYTF
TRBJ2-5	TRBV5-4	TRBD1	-	TGTGCCAGCAGCCAACAGGGGGCCCAAGAGACCCAGTACTTC	CASSQQGAQETQYF
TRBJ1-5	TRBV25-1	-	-	TGTGCCAGCTCGCTAGCAGGGGATAGTCAGCCCCAGCATTTT	CASSLAGDSQPQHF
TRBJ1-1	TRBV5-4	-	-	TGTGCCAGCAGCCCGATGGGCAGGGCAGAAGCTTTCTTT	CASSPMGRAEAFF
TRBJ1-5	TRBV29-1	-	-	TGCAGCGTTGGCCGGGACACGAATCAGCCCCAGCATTTT	CSVGRDTNQPQHF
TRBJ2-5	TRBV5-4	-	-	TGTGCCAGCACGGACAGATCAACACAAGAGACCCAGTACTTC	CASTDRSTQETQYF
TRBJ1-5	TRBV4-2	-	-	TGTGCCAGCAGCCAAGATATAGAGAATCAGCCCCAGCATTTT	CASSQDIENQPQHF